These 27 T cell receptor beta chains originate from one sample sequenced in a study of blood T cell repertoires in COVID-19. TCRdb's table, derived via immunoSEQ multiplex PCR, lists solely in-frame clones and lacks some. The profile shows 310,000 or so clones, approximately 84% of them singletons. The sample was peripheral blood. The source of these receptors is a woman in her twenties or thirties who had recovered from COVID-19.

In its sample, this clone was seen a few times. The V gene is TRBV20-1, the J gene TRBJ1-3; maybe TRBD1 (5 bases). Germline V CDR1 and CDR2: DFQATT, SNEGSKA (reference sequence). The CDR3 totals 17 residues. Trimming removed 3 bases at V and 4 bases at J, with 22 bases between. The CDR3 here is CSASQRPGSPGGNTIYF. The DNA of the CDR3 is TGCAGTGCTAGTCAAAGACCCGGGTCCCCAGGGGGAAACACCATATATTTT.

The J gene is TRBJ2-2, the V gene TRBV5-5; 7 positions match TRBD1. From germline, CDR1 is SGHKS and CDR2 YYEKEE (reference sequence). J lost 4 bases, V lost 3 bases, and 9 bases had no gene match. The CDR3 consists of 16 residues. Here the CDR3 reads CASSSGTAMPTGELFF. The CDR3, as DNA: TGTGCCAGCAGCTCCGGGACAGCTATGCCCACCGGGGAGCTGTTTTTT.

The rearrangement uses TRBV3-1 (or the pseudogene TRBV3-2) and TRBJ2-2; D call uncertain. CDR1 is LGHDT and CDR2 is YNNKEL in the germline V gene (reference sequence). The CDR3 is 14 residues long. Trimming left V 0 bases short and J 6 bases short, with 8 bases between. CDR3 sequence reads: CASSQDRASGELFF. As DNA, the CDR3 is TGTGCCAGCAGCCAAGATCGAGCATCCGGGGAGCTGTTTTTT.

The chain has TRBV9 and TRBJ2-5; maybe TRBD1 (6 bases). This CDR3 contains 13 residues. Looked up from germline, CDR1 is SGDLS and CDR2 is YYNGEE. The V and J ends lost 0 bases and 7 bases respectively, with 10 bases between them. The CDR3 region has the DNA TGTGCCAGCAGCGTAGGGGACATAGGGACCCAGTACTTC. Its translation: CASSVGDIGTQYF.

The V and J genes are TRBV24-1 and TRBJ2-7; TRBD1 agrees at 7 bases. The J segment lost 1 base and the V segment lost 6 bases, leaving 2 bases of the junction unmatched. From germline, CDR1 is KGHDR and CDR2 SFDVKD. The CDR3 loop spans 13 amino acids. The CDR3 protein is CATSPGQSYEQYF. DNA for the CDR3: TGTGCCACCAGTCCGGGACAGTCCTACGAGCAGTACTTC.

The V call is TRBV23-1, the J call TRBJ1-4; unclear D gene. TRBV23-1 carries the ORF label, with uncertain function. CDR3 length: 11 residues. The V and J ends lost 4 bases and 5 bases respectively, with 2 bases between them. The CDR3 here is CASSPNEKLFF. CDR3 coding DNA: TGCGCCAGCAGTCCGAATGAAAAACTGTTTTTT.

The chain carries TRBV28 and TRBJ2-2, with D possibly TRBD1 on 5 matching bases. V gave up 3 bases and J gave up 1 base, with 9 bases separating them. Per germline, CDR1 MDHEN and CDR2 SYDVKM. The CDR3 spans 15 residues. The CDR3 sequence is CASSLGDRNTGELFF. The CDR3 nucleotides read TGTGCCAGCAGTTTGGGCGACAGGAACACCGGGGAGCTGTTTTTT.

V usage is TRBV28 and J usage is TRBJ2-2, with D possibly being TRBD2 (5 bases). The CDR3 runs to 13 residues. CDR1 and CDR2 from the germline V gene are MDHEN and SYDVKM. The V end lost 8 bases, the J end lost 4 bases, and 11 bases lay between the germline ends. The CDR3 here is CASDGKRTGELFF. The CDR3 nucleotides are TGTGCCAGCGACGGGAAGCGCACCGGGGAGCTGTTTTTT.

The chain couples TRBV7-9 to TRBJ1-2; no clear D gene. V gave up 1 base and J gave up 6 bases, with 6 bases separating them. Per the germline V gene, CDR1 is SEHNR and CDR2 is FQNEAQ (reference sequence). The CDR3 is 12 residues long. The DNA of the CDR3 is TGTGCCAGCAGCTTAGTGGGCGATGGCTACACCTTC. Translating gives CASSLVGDGYTF.

This chain joins TRBV7-9 and TRBJ2-1; 10 bases are a match to TRBD2. This CDR3 region has 15 residues. CDR1 is SEHNR and CDR2 is FQNEAQ in the germline V gene (reference sequence). V shed 3 bases, J shed 8 bases, and the junction held 7 bases outside the gene matches. The CDR3 sequence: CASSFGLAGVDEQFF. In DNA, the CDR3 is TGTGCCAGCAGCTTTGGCCTAGCGGGGGTGGATGAGCAGTTCTTC.

The V and J genes are TRBV28 and TRBJ2-1; tentatively, D is TRBD1 (5 bases). Trimming removed 4 bases at V and 3 bases at J, with 10 bases between. Germline-derived CDR1 and CDR2 are MDHEN and SYDVKM. CDR3 length: 14 residues. DNA for the CDR3: TGTGCCAGCAGTTCAGGGCTACTCTACAATGAGCAGTTCTTC. This translates into CASSSGLLYNEQFF.

This chain uses TRBV10-3 with TRBJ1-6; 7 bases line up with TRBD1. The germline V gene has CDR1 ENHRY and CDR2 SYGVKD. Trimming cost V 0 bases and J 6 bases; bases outside gene matches: 2. The CDR3 contains 15 residues. CDR3 loop: CAISESRDSNSPLHF. CDR3 nucleotides: TGTGCCATCAGTGAGTCGAGGGACAGTAATTCACCCCTCCACTTT.

The chain couples TRBV7-3 to TRBJ2-1, with TRBD2 identical over 9 bases. The CDR3 contains 15 residues. In germline, CDR1 is SGHTA, CDR2 FQGTGA. V gave up 3 bases and J gave up 8 bases; unmatched junction bases: 8. CDR3 amino acids: CASSLLAGKSDEQFF. The DNA of the CDR3 is TGTGCCAGCAGCTTGCTAGCGGGAAAGTCGGATGAGCAGTTCTTC.

The chain employs TRBV11-1 and TRBJ2-2; a weak D match, TRBD1 (6 bases). V was shortened by 7 bases and J by 1 base, with 16 bases between the two germline ends. The CDR3 is 16 amino acids. CDR1 is SGHAT and CDR2 is FQDESV in the germline V gene (reference sequence). The CDR3 here is CASTSQGGWNTGELFF. In DNA, the CDR3 is TGTGCCAGCACCTCACAGGGCGGGTGGAACACCGGGGAGCTGTTTTTT.

The CDR3 spells CASSNDGVYGYTF. For the CDR3, the DNA is TGTGCCAGCAGTAACGACGGAGTCTATGGCTACACCTTC. The J gene is TRBJ1-2, the V gene TRBV27; D ambiguous. This CDR3 contains 13 residues. The V and J ends lost 5 bases and 4 bases respectively, with 11 bases between them. Germline-derived CDR1 and CDR2 are MNHEY and SMNVEV (reference sequence).

The chain couples TRBV11-2 to TRBJ1-2; TRBD1 might be the D (6 bases). In germline, CDR1 is SGHAT, CDR2 FQNNGV. The CDR3 sequence is 16 residues long. Trimming stripped 2 bases from V and 4 bases from J, with 17 bases between. CDR3 coding DNA: TGTGCCAGCAGCTTATCTGGGGGGGCGTTAGTCTATGGCTACACCTTC. It encodes CASSLSGGALVYGYTF.

This clone was counted a single time. V is TRBV20-1 and J is TRBJ2-7; 8 nucleotides align to TRBD2. This CDR3 contains 13 residues. The germline CDR1 and CDR2 sequences are DFQATT and SNEGSKA (reference sequence). Trimming at V came to 3 bases and at J to 6 bases, leaving 7 bases not matched to a gene. The CDR3 is CSASRREDGEQYF. For the CDR3, the DNA is TGCAGTGCTAGTAGGCGGGAGGATGGCGAGCAGTACTTC.

Points on this clone: Different DNA sequences within this sample yield the same CDR3. This rearrangement joins TRBV2 to TRBJ2-6, with D unclear. Trimming stripped 4 bases from V and 1 base from J, with 5 bases between. The CDR3 totals 14 residues. The germline V gene has CDR1 SNHLY and CDR2 FYNNEI. The CDR3 DNA reads as TGTGCCAGCAGTGCCCTTTCTGGGGCCAACGTCCTGACTTTC. It specifies CASSALSGANVLTF.

The chain combines TRBV4-1 with TRBJ1-1; D is ambiguous. CDR1 and CDR2 (germline): MGHRA, YSYEKL. Trimming left V 3 bases short and J 2 bases short, with 13 bases between. The CDR3 has 15 amino acids. The CDR3 nucleotides are TGCGCCAGCAGCCACATGGGCGGGCGTAACACTGAAGCTTTCTTT. Translating gives CASSHMGGRNTEAFF.

V gene TRBV7-6 combines with J gene TRBJ1-2, with unresolved D. V was pared by 5 bases and J by 2 bases, with 18 bases between. Germline V CDR1 and CDR2: SGHVS, FNYEAQ. The CDR3 covers 16 residues. The CDR3 bases are TGTGCCAGCAGCCCTAGTGTGCCCCCACCGAACTATGGCTACACCTTC. Protein sequence: CASSPSVPPPNYGYTF.

This rearrangement joins TRBV30 to TRBJ1-5, with unresolved D. The V gene's germline CDR1 is GTSNPN and CDR2 SVGIG (reference sequence). V gave up 4 bases and J gave up 1 base, with 11 bases separating them. This CDR3 is 14 amino acids long. The CDR3 loop is CAWIEAGSNQPQHF. CDR3 nucleotides: TGTGCCTGGATAGAGGCGGGGAGCAATCAGCCCCAGCATTTT.

V is TRBV7-8 and J is TRBJ2-3, with 9 bases that match TRBD1. Unmatched junction bases numbered 2, after V lost 0 bases and J lost 4 bases. Looked up from germline, CDR1 is SGHVS and CDR2 is FQNEAQ. The CDR3 consists of 15 residues. The CDR3 coding sequence is TGTGCCAGCAGCTTAGCAACAGGGGGCTCAGATACGCAGTATTTT. This codes for CASSLATGGSDTQYF.

This sequence joins TRBV19 and TRBJ1-5, with D unclear. This CDR3 comprises 13 residues. V lost 7 bases, J lost 0 bases, and 7 bases lay in between. Germline V gives CDR1 LNHDA, CDR2 SQIVND (reference sequence). Written as DNA, the CDR3 is TGTGCCAGTACGGAGAATAGCAATCAGCCCCAGCATTTT. This gives the protein CASTENSNQPQHF.

The CDR3 reads CASSWGVVGDPEAFF. The CDR3 coding sequence is TGTGCCAGCAGCTGGGGGGTTGTAGGGGATCCTGAAGCTTTCTTT. The rearrangement links TRBV7-2 to TRBJ1-1; D perhaps matches TRBD1 (5 bases). CDR1 is SGHTA, CDR2 FQGNSA, per germline. CDR3 length: 15 amino acids. With 4 bases removed from V and 6 bases from J, the gap between germline ends came to 18 bases.

This clone was counted only a few times. The V gene is TRBV19, the J gene TRBJ2-3; 7 bases fit TRBD1. Germline V gene sequence: CDR1 LNHDA, CDR2 SQIVND (reference sequence). V shed 8 bases, J shed 1 base, and the junction held 6 bases outside the gene matches. The CDR3 totals 14 residues. For the CDR3, the DNA is TGTGCCAGTCGCCGGGACAGCCGCACAGATACGCAGTATTTT. Residues: CASRRDSRTDTQYF.

This clone appeared a single time. The gene calls are TRBV6-5 and TRBJ2-1; no firm D call. The germline CDR1 and CDR2 sequences are MNHEY and SVGAGI. The V gene lost 2 bases and the J gene lost 8 bases, with 13 bases spanning the gap. The CDR3 length is 14 residues. Here the CDR3 DNA reads TGTGCCAGCAGTTACGACGGCACAGCCCATGAGCAGTTCTTC. It specifies CASSYDGTAHEQFF.

The gene calls are TRBV5-1 and TRBJ2-1; 8 bases align to TRBD2. CDR1 SGHRS and CDR2 YFSETQ come from the germline V gene. The trim removed 2 bases at V and 10 bases at J, leaving 8 bases unmatched. The CDR3 runs 14 residues. CDR3 sequence reads: CASSFSAGVGEQFF. CDR3 coding DNA: TGCGCCAGCAGCTTTTCAGCGGGAGTGGGCGAGCAGTTCTTC.